This T cell receptor beta chain was sequenced for a study of shared clonotypes between healthy human individuals. CDR3 length: 19 residues. The trim removed 6 bases at V and 3 bases at J, leaving 19 bases unmatched. CDR1 LNHDA and CDR2 SQIVND come from the germline V gene (reference sequence). Replicate PCRs run on sorted subsets employed 200 to 250 ng DNA, 30,000 to 35,000 T cell genomes. The data were produced by immunoSEQ multiplex PCR, yet TCRdb's version contains in-frame clones alone and is incomplete. The sample records roughly 2,000,000 clones, approximately 95% being singletons. Terminally differentiated effector memory CD45RA+ cells were left out of the naive CD8 fraction, which was CD45RO-negative and positively selected for CCR7.

Sequencing was performed on naive CD8+ T cells sorted from blood. The V and J genes are TRBV19 and TRBJ2-3; 9 bases are a match to TRBD2. This clonotype originated in a man aged 18 to 30 in good health. This chain's CDR3 is CASRSSPESSGKSTDTQYF. The CDR3 bases are TGTGCCAGTAGATCGTCCCCCGAGTCTAGCGGGAAATCAACAGATACGCAGTATTTT. Full variable domain (remainder filled in from reference TRBV19 and TRBJ2-3): DGGITQSPKYLFRKEGQNVTLSCEQNLNHDAMYWYRQDPGQGLRLIYYSQIVNDFQKGDIAEGYSVSREKKESFPLTVTSAQKNPTAFYLCASRSSPESSGKSTDTQYFGPGTRLTVL.